This T cell receptor beta chain is drawn from a study of T cells in localized non-small cell lung cancer. Trimming left V 5 bases short and J 5 bases short, with 12 bases between. Germline CDR1 is SNHLY and CDR2 is FYNNEI. CDR3 size: 13 residues. With respect to this clone: This specimen includes other DNA sequences encoding the same CDR3.

Sequencing used immunoSEQ multiplex PCR; TCRdb keeps in-frame clones, though not all of them. In the table there are around 33,000 clones, about 83% of which are singletons. Sequenced here: peripheral blood, sampled before any cancer treatment. The genes are TRBV2 and TRBJ1-2; the D is unclear. The clonotype originates from a woman aged 35 to 69 with stage I lung adenocarcinoma. The CDR3 DNA reads TGTGCCAGCAGTCGTACAGAGGGATATGGCTACACCTTC. Its protein is CASSRTEGYGYTF.